This T cell receptor (beta chain) was sequenced for a study of human T cells and chemical hapten exposure. Study in general: Weekly scalp doses of diphenylcyclopropenone were given to patients during the approximately 23-week study.

Time point in this sample: patch test 3, about 24 weeks after DPC sensitization. The treatment was: therapeutic diphenylcyclopropenone sensitization with weekly scalp DPC. Unfractionated whole blood yielded the extracted total RNA. Patients had alopecia, were aged 18 to 70, and were not pregnant. This CDR3 is built from 14 residues. Unique molecular identifiers were linked by the library to individual cDNA molecules. TCRdb reanalysed the RACE reads using MiXCR and keeps one entry per CDR3 protein. This table has tens of thousands of distinct CDR3 sequences, over 7.5% appearing once. This material consisted of whole blood, taken in connection with sensitization to the hapten diphenylcyclopropenone (DPC). The chain links TRBV21-1 to TRBJ2-7; the DNA was not compared with TRBD2, the D call given in the table. TRBV21-1 constitutes a pseudogene. The receptor was derived from a man aged 50 or older with alopecia areata. Some clones in this sample may be carry-over from other donors' samples. CDR3 DNA sequence: TGTGCCAGCAGCCGCACTAGCGGGAAGGACGAGCAGTACTTC. It is translated as CASSRTSGKDEQYF.